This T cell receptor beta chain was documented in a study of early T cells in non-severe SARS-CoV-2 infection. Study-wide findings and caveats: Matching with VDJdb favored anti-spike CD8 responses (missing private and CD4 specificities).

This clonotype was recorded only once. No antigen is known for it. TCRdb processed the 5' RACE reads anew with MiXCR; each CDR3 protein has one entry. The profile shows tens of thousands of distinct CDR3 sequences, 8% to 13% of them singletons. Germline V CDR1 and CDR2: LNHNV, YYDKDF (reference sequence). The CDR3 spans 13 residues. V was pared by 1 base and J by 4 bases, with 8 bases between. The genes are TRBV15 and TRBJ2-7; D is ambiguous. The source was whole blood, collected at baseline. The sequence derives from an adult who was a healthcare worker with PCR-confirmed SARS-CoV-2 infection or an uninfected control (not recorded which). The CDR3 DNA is TGTGCCACCAGCAGAGTAGCCCGGTACGAGCAGTACTTC. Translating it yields CATSRVARYEQYF. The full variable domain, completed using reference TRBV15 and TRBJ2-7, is DAMVIQNPRYQVTQFGKPVTLSCSQTLNHNVMYWYQQKSSQAPKLLFHYYDKDFNNEADTPDNFQSRRPNTSFCFLDIRSPGLGDTAMYLCATSRVARYEQYFGPGTRLTVT.